The TCR beta chain under discussion was sequenced for a study of blood T cells in healthy people across ages. Overall study results and limits: Relative to aged donors, long-lived donors carried more naive CD4+ cells and displayed higher diversity.

The table lists this clonotype with a few counts. What it recognizes is unknown. V was trimmed by 5 bases and J by 2 bases, leaving 10 bases between them. The V gene's germline CDR1 is SEHNR and CDR2 FQNEAQ (reference sequence). This CDR3 has 14 residues. Donors each provided roughly 9.6 milliliters of peripheral blood. The use of a sample-barcoded 5' primer and a J-beta primer mix characterized a second PCR of about 7 to 12 cycles. TCRdb analysed the 5' RACE reads with MiXCR anew, one entry per CDR3 protein. The sample records approximately 960,000 distinct CDR3 sequences, almost 30% being singletons. This sample was shared with a second study, whose subject was T cells of mothers and their children. That study adds: A slight, non-significant increase in overlap was found for related mother-child pairs relative to unrelated pairs.

The clonotype comes from a woman in her thirties or forties in good health. The sample comprised blood. The rearrangement uses TRBV7-9 and TRBJ1-3, with D unresolved. CDR3 sequence (DNA): TGTGCCAGCAGCCAAGGAGGTACTGGAAACACCATATATTTT. Translated, it gives CASSQGGTGNTIYF. The whole variable domain, remainder taken from reference TRBV7-9 and TRBJ1-3, is DTGVSQNPRHKITKRGQNVTFRCDPISEHNRLYWYRQTLGQGPEFLTYFQNEAQLEKSRLLSDRFSAERPKGSFSTLEIQRTEQGDSAMYLCASSQGGTGNTIYFGEGSWLTVV.